A single sample is the source of the 24 T cell receptor beta chains below, sequenced in a study of yellow fever vaccine responses in identical twins. MiXCR, applied by TCRdb to the RT-PCR reads, yields one record per CDR3 protein. Counted here are around 2,400 distinct CDR3 sequences, over 70% occurring once; the ten biggest clones make up 2.8%. The sequences come from T cells from blood (PBMCs), unsorted or a sorted subset (not recorded which), collected before or after yellow fever vaccination (not recorded which). The receptors originated from a woman aged 18-35 years who received the yellow fever vaccine.

V and J are TRBV29-1 and TRBJ1-2; maybe TRBD1 (6 bases). The CDR3 has 12 amino acids. CDR1 is SQVTM, CDR2 ANQGSEA, per germline. Trimming took 1 base from V and 4 from J, leaving 7 bases between them. CDR3 sequence reads: CSVEADSYGYTF. In DNA, the CDR3 is TGCAGCGTTGAAGCGGACAGCTATGGCTACACCTTC.

The chain carries TRBV12-3 or TRBV12-4 and TRBJ2-3, with TRBD2 matching 9 bases. This CDR3 is 15 amino acids long. The V gene end was trimmed by 1 base and the J gene end by 5 bases; junction bases not matched to a gene: 4. The CDR3 region is CASSLVSGSGDTQYF. As DNA, the CDR3 is TGTGCCAGCAGTTTAGTTAGCGGGAGCGGAGATACGCAGTATTTT.

V usage is TRBV10-1 and J usage is TRBJ1-2; 8 positions agree with TRBD1. Germline V lookup: CDR1 WNHNN, CDR2 SYGVQD (reference sequence). This CDR3 region has 18 residues. Trimming at V came to 0 bases and at J to 4 bases, leaving 13 bases not matched to a gene. CDR3 sequence (DNA): TGCGCCAGCAGTGAGTCGTTGGCCCTAGGACAGGGCATCTATGGCTACACCTTC. Amino acid sequence: CASSESLALGQGIYGYTF.

V usage is TRBV11-3 and J usage is TRBJ2-3; no definite D call. The germline V gene has CDR1 SGHNT and CDR2 YENEEA. Trimming took 5 bases from V and 6 from J, leaving 12 bases between them. This CDR3 has 13 residues. CDR3 DNA sequence: TGTGCCAGCAGCCCACCGCCCTGGGATACGCAGTATTTT. This translates into CASSPPPWDTQYF.

The chain joins TRBV5-1 to TRBJ1-4; D call uncertain. The germline V and J ends were trimmed by 3 bases and 4 bases, with 13 bases remaining between them. CDR1 SGHRS and CDR2 YFSETQ come from the germline V gene. The length of the CDR3 is 15 residues. CDR3 sequence (DNA): TGCGCCAGCAGCTGGGGTGCAGTGATTAATGAAAAACTGTTTTTT. Translation: CASSWGAVINEKLFF.

The rearrangement uses TRBV5-1 and TRBJ2-1; 7 bases map to TRBD2. CDR1 is SGHRS and CDR2 is YFSETQ in the germline V gene. After removal of 4 bases from V and 8 bases from J, the junction contained 15 bases not matched to a gene. The CDR3 length is 16 residues. The CDR3 region is CASSGRTSGVGDEQFF. CDR3 coding DNA: TGCGCCAGCAGCGGCCGGACTAGTGGGGTTGGGGATGAGCAGTTCTTC.

V and J are TRBV10-3 and TRBJ1-2, with D unresolved. Trimming removed 0 bases at V and 8 bases at J, with 7 bases between. This CDR3 contains 12 residues. Germline-derived CDR1 and CDR2 are ENHRY and SYGVKD. Written as DNA, the CDR3 is TGTGCCATCAGTGAGTCGAGTTACGGCTACACCTTC. Protein: CAISESSYGYTF.

V is TRBV2 and J is TRBJ2-5, with D unclear. The ends were cut back, 5 bases at V and 5 bases at J, with 15 bases in the middle. Germline-derived CDR1 and CDR2 are SNHLY and FYNNEI. The CDR3 contains 14 residues. As DNA, the CDR3 is TGTGCCAGCAGTCCGAGGTTGGGTGGCGAGACCCAGTACTTC. Protein: CASSPRLGGETQYF.

The chain links TRBV28 to TRBJ2-7; no firm D call. Per the germline V gene, CDR1 is MDHEN and CDR2 is SYDVKM. CDR3 length: 12 residues. Trimming pared 1 base from V and 3 bases from J, leaving 4 bases between. The chain's CDR3 is CASSLYSYEQYF. The CDR3 DNA follows: TGTGCCAGCAGTTTATACAGCTACGAGCAGTACTTC.

The chain joins TRBV6-1 to TRBJ2-1; TRBD2 aligns across 13 bases. CDR1 is MNHNS and CDR2 is SASEGT in the germline V gene. This CDR3 contains 20 residues. J gave up 0 bases and V 2 bases, and 10 bases lay outside the gene matches. The CDR3 coding sequence is TGTGCCAGCAGTGAACCCGGGACTAGCGGGATCAAGAGCTCCTACAATGAGCAGTTCTTC. Translating it yields CASSEPGTSGIKSSYNEQFF.

V is TRBV10-2 and J is TRBJ1-4; 9 nucleotides align to TRBD1. The CDR3 runs to 15 residues. J gave up 7 bases and V 2 bases, and 5 bases lay outside the gene matches. Germline V gene sequence: CDR1 WSHSY, CDR2 SAAADI. DNA for the CDR3: TGCGCCAGCAGTGAGGCCGGGACAGGGCCTGAAAAACTGTTTTTT. This gives the protein CASSEAGTGPEKLFF.

This sequence joins TRBV12-3 or TRBV12-4 and TRBJ1-3; D not resolved. The CDR3 has 13 residues. The ends were cut back, 5 bases at V and 0 bases at J, with 5 bases in the middle. The CDR3 here is CASSRGSGNTIYF. CDR3 DNA: TGTGCCAGCAGTCGTGGCTCTGGAAACACCATATATTTT.

The CDR3 sequence: CSASRPAWQNNEQFF. The CDR3 coding sequence is TGCAGTGCTAGCCGTCCCGCGTGGCAGAACAATGAGCAGTTCTTC. The rearrangement links TRBV20-1 to TRBJ2-1; D is uncertain. The V gene's germline CDR1 is DFQATT and CDR2 SNEGSKA (reference sequence). V was shortened by 3 bases and J by 5 bases, with 17 bases between the two germline ends. The CDR3 length is 15 residues.

The CDR3 nucleotides are TGTGCCATCAGTGGAGTCAGTCAGAGCTCCTACAATGAGCAGTTCTTC. Protein product: CAISGVSQSSYNEQFF. This chain uses TRBV10-3 with TRBJ2-1; the D is unclear. This CDR3 has 16 residues. Trimming removed 4 bases from V and 0 bases from J, with 13 bases in between. In germline, CDR1 is ENHRY, CDR2 SYGVKD.

This chain links TRBV10-1 with TRBJ1-2, with D unresolved. The CDR3 is made up of 13 amino acids. Germline values: CDR1 WNHNN, CDR2 SYGVQD (reference sequence). V shed 0 bases and J shed 4 bases, with 6 bases lying between them. Here the CDR3 reads CASSESGFYGYTF. The DNA for the CDR3 is TGCGCCAGCAGTGAGTCCGGTTTCTATGGCTACACCTTC.

This clonotype appeared once. The rearrangement uses TRBV15 and TRBJ2-5, with 7 nucleotides matching TRBD2. The CDR3 sequence is 15 residues long. From germline, CDR1 is LNHNV and CDR2 YYDKDF (reference sequence). The ends lost 0 bases at V and 5 bases at J; junction bases unmatched: 6. The CDR3 loop is CATSRDKAGPETQYF. CDR3 coding DNA: TGTGCCACCAGCAGAGATAAAGCGGGACCGGAGACCCAGTACTTC.

The chain recombines TRBV11-2 with TRBJ2-1; D remains ambiguous. V was clipped by 4 bases and J by 2 bases, with 12 bases between them. Looked up from germline, CDR1 is SGHAT and CDR2 is FQNNGV. The CDR3 loop spans 15 amino acids. The CDR3 loop reads CASSSYESPYNEQFF. For the CDR3, the DNA is TGTGCCAGCAGCTCCTATGAATCCCCCTACAATGAGCAGTTCTTC.

In this sample, this clonotype turned up a few times. V usage is TRBV29-1 and J usage is TRBJ2-1; 8 bases agree with TRBD2. This CDR3 region has 14 residues. In germline, CDR1 is SQVTM, CDR2 ANQGSEA. With V trimmed by 3 bases and J by 6 bases, 7 bases remained unmatched. The CDR3 nucleotides read TGCAGCGTTGAGTATGGCAGCGGGAGCAATGAGCAGTTCTTC. It yields the protein CSVEYGSGSNEQFF.

This clonotype was seen a single time. This chain links TRBV4-1 with TRBJ1-4; possibly TRBD1 for D (6 bases). Germline CDR1 MGHRA, CDR2 YSYEKL. The CDR3 has 16 residues. V was cut by 4 bases and J by 5 bases, with 17 bases left in between. The CDR3 DNA sequence: TGCGCCAGCAGCCCGTTCGGGGGCGGATCGAATGAAAAACTGTTTTTT. The encoded protein is CASSPFGGGSNEKLFF.

This chain links TRBV12-3 or TRBV12-4 with TRBJ2-1; TRBD2 aligns across 11 bases. V lost 5 bases and J lost 5; bases outside the gene matches: 11. The CDR3 consists of 17 residues. The CDR3 spells CASSIAPRLAGNNEQFF. CDR3 nucleotide sequence: TGTGCCAGCAGTATCGCCCCTCGACTAGCGGGGAACAATGAGCAGTTCTTC.

In its sample, this clonotype was seen a few times. This chain uses TRBV7-6 with TRBJ1-2; 7 positions agree with TRBD1. From germline, CDR1 is SGHVS and CDR2 FNYEAQ. The CDR3 runs 15 residues. Losses at the gene ends were 2 bases for V and 0 bases for J; bases not matched to a gene: 3. CDR3: CASSLTGTANYGYTF. CDR3 DNA: TGTGCCAGCAGCTTAACCGGGACAGCTAACTATGGCTACACCTTC.

The genes are TRBV18 and TRBJ2-5, with D unresolved. Germline V gene data show CDR1 as KGHSH and CDR2 as LQKENI. Trimming took off 2 bases at V and 11 bases at J, with 18 bases between the two ends. CDR3 length: 14 amino acids. CDR3 sequence: CASSPGRGPYDQYF. CDR3 nucleotides: TGTGCCAGCTCACCAGGCCGAGGACCCTATGATCAGTACTTC.

The rearrangement links TRBV12-3 or TRBV12-4 to TRBJ2-5, with D hard to call. The CDR3 runs to 11 residues. Trimming took off 3 bases at V and 4 bases at J, with 3 bases between the two ends. The CDR3 coding sequence is TGTGCCAGCAGTTTTGGAGAGACCCAGTACTTC. It is translated as CASSFGETQYF.

V gene TRBV10-3 combines with J gene TRBJ2-7; D call uncertain. The germline CDR1 and CDR2 sequences are ENHRY and SYGVKD. Trimming took off 4 bases at V and 7 bases at J, with 11 bases between the two ends. CDR3 length equals 12 residues. CDR3 residues: CAISGGTGEQYF. Here the CDR3 DNA reads TGTGCCATCAGTGGGGGAACGGGTGAGCAGTACTTC.